The rows below give T cell receptor beta chains drawn from one sample of a study of blood T cell repertoires in COVID-19. Repertoires were generated with immunoSEQ multiplex PCR, while TCRdb's copy carries only in-frame clones and drops some. The repertoire holds 100,000 to 150,000 clones, approximately 84% seen once, with 10% to 15% in the top ten. The source material was peripheral blood. These receptors were obtained from a woman aged 60 to 75 with acute or convalescent COVID-19. The CDR3 runs from the conserved cysteine through the conserved F or W. D genes are given only for firm matches. Clone size, where shown, is once, few, many, or a class for clones that have expanded.

cdr3_length: 19; clone_size: -; v_call: TRBV12-1; j_call: TRBJ2-6; d_call: -; cdr3_aa: CASSWRRGGRHSGANVLTF; cdr3_nt: TGTGCCAGCAGCTGGCGTCGGGGGGGACGACACTCTGGGGCCAACGTCCTGACTTTC
cdr3_length: 14; clone_size: few; v_call: TRBV7-8; j_call: TRBJ1-1; d_call: -; cdr3_aa: CASSLVQGGTEAFF; cdr3_nt: TGTGCCAGCAGCTTAGTTCAGGGCGGTACTGAAGCTTTCTTT
cdr3_length: 15; clone_size: -; v_call: TRBV10-3; j_call: TRBJ1-5; d_call: TRBD1; cdr3_aa: CAISWGQGPNQPQHF; cdr3_nt: TGTGCCATCAGTTGGGGACAGGGGCCGAATCAGCCCCAGCATTTT
cdr3_length: 12; clone_size: -; v_call: TRBV29-1; j_call: TRBJ1-1; d_call: -; cdr3_aa: CSVVQGNTEAFF; cdr3_nt: TGCAGCGTTGTTCAGGGGAACACTGAAGCTTTCTTT
cdr3_length: 14; clone_size: -; v_call: TRBV5-1; j_call: TRBJ1-1; d_call: TRBD1; cdr3_aa: CASSTTGRNTEAFF; cdr3_nt: TGCGCCAGCTCTACGACAGGGCGGAACACTGAAGCTTTCTTT
cdr3_length: 16; clone_size: once; v_call: TRBV10-3; j_call: TRBJ2-5; d_call: -; cdr3_aa: CAISESTGPKGETQYF; cdr3_nt: TGTGCCATCAGTGAGTCCACAGGGCCAAAGGGCGAGACCCAGTACTTC
cdr3_length: 13; clone_size: once; v_call: TRBV28; j_call: TRBJ1-2; d_call: -; cdr3_aa: CASSLVGGYGYTF; cdr3_nt: TGTGCCAGCAGTTTAGTGGGAGGCTATGGCTACACCTTC
cdr3_length: 12; clone_size: -; v_call: TRBV10-1; j_call: TRBJ1-2; d_call: -; cdr3_aa: CAVPPGGYGYTF; cdr3_nt: TGCGCCGTCCCGCCAGGAGGGTATGGCTACACCTTC
cdr3_length: 16; clone_size: once; v_call: TRBV2; j_call: TRBJ2-2; d_call: TRBD1; cdr3_aa: CASSKRTGGNTGELFF; cdr3_nt: TGTGCCAGCAGTAAGCGTACAGGGGGAAACACCGGGGAGCTGTTTTTT
cdr3_length: 14; clone_size: -; v_call: TRBV30; j_call: TRBJ2-3; d_call: TRBD1; cdr3_aa: CAWSSGQGTDTQYF; cdr3_nt: TGTGCCTGGAGTTCCGGACAGGGCACAGATACGCAGTATTTT
cdr3_length: 15; clone_size: -; v_call: TRBV24-1; j_call: TRBJ1-4; d_call: -; cdr3_aa: CATSDSRSGGEKLFF; cdr3_nt: TGTGCCACCAGTGACTCCCGGTCCGGGGGTGAAAAACTGTTTTTT
cdr3_length: 16; clone_size: -; v_call: TRBV6-2/TRBV6-3; j_call: TRBJ2-3; d_call: TRBD2; cdr3_aa: CASSPSGGVPTDTQYF; cdr3_nt: TGTGCCAGCAGCCCTAGCGGGGGGGTCCCCACAGATACGCAGTATTTT
cdr3_length: 13; clone_size: -; v_call: TRBV9; j_call: TRBJ1-2; d_call: -; cdr3_aa: CASSVGVNYGYTF; cdr3_nt: TGTGCCAGCAGCGTAGGCGTCAACTATGGCTACACCTTC
cdr3_length: 11; clone_size: -; v_call: TRBV20-1; j_call: TRBJ2-7; d_call: -; cdr3_aa: CSVYRTYEQYF; cdr3_nt: TGCAGTGTGTACAGGACCTACGAGCAGTACTTC
cdr3_length: 15; clone_size: -; v_call: TRBV15; j_call: TRBJ2-5; d_call: -; cdr3_aa: CATSIGWGSIGTQYF; cdr3_nt: TGTGCCACCAGCATCGGTTGGGGCTCAATTGGGACCCAGTACTTC
cdr3_length: 20; clone_size: -; v_call: TRBV15; j_call: TRBJ2-2; d_call: TRBD2; cdr3_aa: CATSRDGTSGGLLRAGELFF; cdr3_nt: TGTGCCACCAGCAGAGACGGGACTAGCGGGGGGTTACTACGTGCCGGGGAGCTGTTTTTT
cdr3_length: 15; clone_size: few; v_call: TRBV4-2; j_call: TRBJ1-2; d_call: -; cdr3_aa: CASSQDWEVHYGYTF; cdr3_nt: TGTGCCAGCAGCCAAGATTGGGAGGTTCACTATGGCTACACCTTC
cdr3_length: 17; clone_size: -; v_call: TRBV10-2; j_call: TRBJ2-1; d_call: -; cdr3_aa: CASSESHRGRAYNEQFF; cdr3_nt: TGCGCCAGCAGTGAGTCGCATAGGGGCAGGGCCTACAATGAGCAGTTCTTC
cdr3_length: 13; clone_size: -; v_call: TRBV27; j_call: TRBJ1-2; d_call: -; cdr3_aa: CASSLVPGAGYTF; cdr3_nt: TGTGCCAGCAGTTTAGTGCCAGGCGCTGGCTACACCTTC
cdr3_length: 15; clone_size: -; v_call: TRBV2; j_call: TRBJ2-2; d_call: TRBD2; cdr3_aa: CASSLAGGHTGELFF; cdr3_nt: TGTGCCAGCAGTCTAGCGGGGGGTCACACCGGGGAGCTGTTTTTT
cdr3_length: 15; clone_size: -; v_call: TRBV5-1; j_call: TRBJ1-1; d_call: -; cdr3_aa: CASSGGRGSNTEAFF; cdr3_nt: TGCGCCAGCAGCGGGGGCCGGGGATCGAACACTGAAGCTTTCTTT
cdr3_length: 15; clone_size: -; v_call: TRBV4-1; j_call: TRBJ2-5; d_call: -; cdr3_aa: CASSQDDRPGETQYF; cdr3_nt: TGCGCCAGCAGCCAAGATGACAGGCCGGGTGAGACCCAGTACTTC
cdr3_length: 14; clone_size: -; v_call: TRBV11-2; j_call: TRBJ2-1; d_call: TRBD2; cdr3_aa: CASSPQVGGSEQFF; cdr3_nt: TGTGCCAGCAGCCCGCAAGTGGGGGGGAGTGAGCAGTTCTTC
cdr3_length: 13; clone_size: -; v_call: TRBV12-3/TRBV12-4; j_call: TRBJ2-5; d_call: TRBD1; cdr3_aa: CASRPGQKETQYF; cdr3_nt: TGTGCCAGCAGACCGGGACAGAAAGAGACCCAGTACTTC
cdr3_length: 14; clone_size: -; v_call: TRBV6-5; j_call: TRBJ1-6; d_call: -; cdr3_aa: CASRPGGQNSPLHF; cdr3_nt: TGTGCCAGCCGGCCCGGGGGGCAAAATTCACCCCTCCACTTT
cdr3_length: 13; clone_size: -; v_call: TRBV6-5; j_call: TRBJ1-1; d_call: -; cdr3_aa: CASRPPGLTEAFF; cdr3_nt: TGTGCCAGCAGGCCCCCCGGACTAACTGAAGCTTTCTTT
cdr3_length: 13; clone_size: -; v_call: TRBV9; j_call: TRBJ1-1; d_call: -; cdr3_aa: CASSQWGDTEAFF; cdr3_nt: TGTGCCAGCAGTCAATGGGGGGACACTGAAGCTTTCTTT
cdr3_length: 13; clone_size: once; v_call: TRBV4-1; j_call: TRBJ2-5; d_call: -; cdr3_aa: CASSQTTEETQYF; cdr3_nt: TGCGCCAGCAGTCAAACCACGGAAGAGACCCAGTACTTC
cdr3_length: 18; clone_size: -; v_call: TRBV5-1; j_call: TRBJ1-3; d_call: -; cdr3_aa: CASSRYGQTTGTGNTIYF; cdr3_nt: TGCGCCAGCAGCCGTTACGGACAAACTACAGGGACTGGAAACACCATATATTTT
cdr3_length: 16; clone_size: -; v_call: TRBV4-2; j_call: TRBJ2-3; d_call: -; cdr3_aa: CASSQDLSRATDTQYF; cdr3_nt: TGTGCCAGCAGCCAAGATTTGAGCAGGGCCACAGATACGCAGTATTTT
cdr3_length: 15; clone_size: -; v_call: TRBV9; j_call: TRBJ1-1; d_call: TRBD1; cdr3_aa: CASSVDGRGETEAFF; cdr3_nt: TGTGCCAGCAGCGTAGACGGCAGGGGGGAAACTGAAGCTTTCTTT
cdr3_length: 18; clone_size: -; v_call: TRBV4-2; j_call: TRBJ2-2; d_call: TRBD2; cdr3_aa: CASNLPGWGLGNTGELFF; cdr3_nt: TGTGCCAGCAACCTACCTGGGTGGGGACTAGGTAACACCGGGGAGCTGTTTTTT
cdr3_length: 16; clone_size: once; v_call: TRBV3-1/TRBV3-2; j_call: TRBJ1-5; d_call: -; cdr3_aa: CASSQDDGLSNQPQHF; cdr3_nt: TGTGCCAGCAGCCAAGATGACGGGTTAAGCAATCAGCCCCAGCATTTT
cdr3_length: 16; clone_size: -; v_call: TRBV12-5; j_call: TRBJ2-7; d_call: -; cdr3_aa: CASGLVRGGSSYEQYF; cdr3_nt: TGTGCTAGTGGTTTGGTAAGGGGGGGGTCCTCCTACGAGCAGTACTTC
cdr3_length: 14; clone_size: -; v_call: TRBV6-5; j_call: TRBJ1-2; d_call: -; cdr3_aa: CASSYSQSGNGYTF; cdr3_nt: TGTGCCAGCAGTTACTCCCAATCGGGGAATGGCTACACCTTC
cdr3_length: 13; clone_size: -; v_call: TRBV2; j_call: TRBJ1-2; d_call: -; cdr3_aa: CASSSGEVYGYTF; cdr3_nt: TGTGCCAGCAGCAGCGGGGAGGTCTATGGCTACACCTTC
cdr3_length: 14; clone_size: -; v_call: TRBV2; j_call: TRBJ1-5; d_call: -; cdr3_aa: CASSEREGFQPQHF; cdr3_nt: TGTGCCAGCAGTGAAAGGGAGGGATTTCAGCCCCAGCATTTT
cdr3_length: 16; clone_size: -; v_call: TRBV10-3; j_call: TRBJ1-1; d_call: -; cdr3_aa: CAISDERQSLNTEAFF; cdr3_nt: TGTGCCATCAGTGACGAAAGACAGTCCCTGAACACTGAAGCTTTCTTT
cdr3_length: 14; clone_size: once; v_call: TRBV3-1/TRBV3-2; j_call: TRBJ1-6; d_call: TRBD1; cdr3_aa: CASSPGQGNSPLHF; cdr3_nt: TGTGCCAGCAGCCCTGGACAGGGGAATTCACCCCTCCACTTT
cdr3_length: 14; clone_size: -; v_call: TRBV6-2/TRBV6-3; j_call: TRBJ1-6; d_call: -; cdr3_aa: CASSYQAGFSPLHF; cdr3_nt: TGTGCCAGCAGTTACCAAGCAGGGTTTTCACCCCTCCACTTT
cdr3_length: 14; clone_size: -; v_call: TRBV2; j_call: TRBJ2-1; d_call: -; cdr3_aa: CAILDRGNYNEQFF; cdr3_nt: TGTGCCATCCTGGACAGAGGCAATTACAATGAGCAGTTCTTC
cdr3_length: 14; clone_size: few; v_call: TRBV28; j_call: TRBJ1-3; d_call: TRBD1; cdr3_aa: CASSKTGVGNTIYF; cdr3_nt: TGTGCCAGCAGTAAGACAGGGGTCGGAAACACCATATATTTT
cdr3_length: 12; clone_size: -; v_call: TRBV27; j_call: TRBJ1-2; d_call: -; cdr3_aa: CASSGLGYGYTF; cdr3_nt: TGTGCCAGCTCGGGACTTGGCTATGGCTACACCTTC
cdr3_length: 14; clone_size: -; v_call: TRBV11-2; j_call: TRBJ1-2; d_call: -; cdr3_aa: CASSSGEGLGGYTF; cdr3_nt: TGTGCCAGCAGCTCGGGTGAAGGCTTGGGTGGCTACACCTTC
cdr3_length: 13; clone_size: -; v_call: TRBV9; j_call: TRBJ1-6; d_call: -; cdr3_aa: CASSARQNSPLHF; cdr3_nt: TGTGCCAGCAGCGCTCGACAGAATTCACCCCTCCACTTT
cdr3_length: 16; clone_size: -; v_call: TRBV13; j_call: TRBJ2-1; d_call: TRBD2; cdr3_aa: CASTLEEASGGAEQFF; cdr3_nt: TGTGCCAGCACCCTGGAGGAAGCTAGCGGGGGGGCCGAGCAGTTCTTC
cdr3_length: 14; clone_size: few; v_call: TRBV11-2; j_call: TRBJ1-1; d_call: TRBD1; cdr3_aa: CASSVRQGRPEAFF; cdr3_nt: TGTGCCAGCAGCGTAAGACAGGGGCGCCCTGAAGCTTTCTTT
cdr3_length: 17; clone_size: -; v_call: TRBV19; j_call: TRBJ1-4; d_call: -; cdr3_aa: CASSIGRSLRDNEKLFF; cdr3_nt: TGTGCCAGTAGTATAGGGAGGAGCCTTCGGGATAATGAAAAACTGTTTTTT
cdr3_length: 13; clone_size: -; v_call: TRBV14; j_call: TRBJ1-3; d_call: -; cdr3_aa: CASKLGAGNTIYF; cdr3_nt: TGTGCCAGCAAGCTCGGGGCTGGAAACACCATATATTTT
cdr3_length: 15; clone_size: -; v_call: TRBV5-4; j_call: TRBJ1-3; d_call: -; cdr3_aa: CASSLGAASGNTIYF; cdr3_nt: TGTGCCAGCAGCTTGGGGGCAGCCTCTGGAAACACCATATATTTT
cdr3_length: 15; clone_size: once; v_call: TRBV4-1; j_call: TRBJ1-4; d_call: -; cdr3_aa: CASSLGQASFEKLFF; cdr3_nt: TGCGCCAGCAGCCTGGGGCAGGCTTCTTTTGAAAAACTGTTTTTT
cdr3_length: 14; clone_size: -; v_call: TRBV2; j_call: TRBJ2-5; d_call: TRBD1; cdr3_aa: CASRELWDRETQYF; cdr3_nt: TGTGCCAGCAGGGAACTTTGGGACAGAGAGACCCAGTACTTC
cdr3_length: 16; clone_size: -; v_call: TRBV28; j_call: TRBJ1-1; d_call: -; cdr3_aa: CASSLNPGQKNTEAFF; cdr3_nt: TGTGCCAGCAGTCTCAACCCAGGACAAAAGAACACTGAAGCTTTCTTT
cdr3_length: 13; clone_size: -; v_call: TRBV7-9; j_call: TRBJ1-4; d_call: -; cdr3_aa: CASSRAGAEKLFF; cdr3_nt: TGTGCCAGCAGTAGGGCAGGGGCTGAAAAACTGTTTTTT
cdr3_length: 14; clone_size: -; v_call: TRBV5-1; j_call: TRBJ1-1; d_call: -; cdr3_aa: CASSLLQGNTEAFF; cdr3_nt: TGCGCCAGCAGCTTGTTACAGGGTAACACTGAAGCTTTCTTT